The text below deals with one T cell receptor (beta chain). This clonotype showed up just a few times. Its binding antigen is unknown. Base-call qualities are not available, and no considerably larger clone is one nucleotide away. The source of the sample is a study of response to subunit inactivated influenza vaccine (dated by TCRdb to the late 2010s). With regard to the full study: Deep quantitative profiling of the T cell receptor repertoire was used in the study to follow responses to a trivalent subunit inactivated influenza vaccine. Summary of the overall study and its limitations: It was suggested by the authors that each seasonal influenza vaccination may recruit only a limited number of new T cells.

The germline V gene supplies CDR1 SGHRS and CDR2 YFSETQ. Here V drops 5 bases and J drops 5 bases, and the junction holds 9 bases not matched to any gene. The CDR3, cysteine through phenylalanine, is 15 amino acids long. Left in the record is the CDR3 DNA by itself, 45 bases read in frame from the first base. The method was RT-PCR. TCRdb names Illumina HiSeq 2500 as the instrument used. In TCRdb, the public reads were trimmed at Q25 with fastp and aligned with MiXCR, with productive beta chains retained. A single entry per CDR3 protein holds the most common genes and DNA from its merged rows. This sample has approximately 730,000 distinct CDR3 sequences in its table, and about 15% of those were observed once. 5.5% to 7% of the sample rests with the top ten.

Specimen: PBMCs from blood, collected roughly 15 days before vaccination. This sequence originates from a man between 45 and 60 years old who received an inactivated influenza vaccine. Donor details come from another sample of the same person, matched by shared clones. The chain links TRBV5-1 with TRBJ2-3, with 9 middle bases fitting TRBD1. The CDR3 corresponds to CASRLTGGYGDTQYF. The sequence in DNA is TGCGCCAGCAGGCTTACAGGGGGCTACGGAGATACGCAGTATTTT.